The present T cell receptor beta chain was sequenced within a study of T cell repertoires in cytomegalovirus infection. Study-level information: Matching HLA type and CMV infection were both indicated by public TCR beta signatures.

Germline V gene data show CDR1 as SGHTA and CDR2 as FQGTGA. This CDR3 region has 13 residues. Turning to this clonotype: Its cognate antigen is unknown. Relative to the germline gene, one junction end is altered; a read error may explain this.

TCRdb processed the reads anew with MiXCR; each CDR3 protein has one entry. The sample has about 830,000 distinct CDR3 sequences; 32% are singletons. V and J are TRBV7-3 and TRBJ2-3; TRBD1 matches 9 bases. The source of this sequence is a human donor in good health (CMV status not recorded). Some clones in this sample may be carry-over from other donors' samples. The sample here was cultured CD8+ T cells from PBMCs, taken from culture after CMV antigen stimulation. In DNA form, the CDR3 reads TGTACCAGCAGCCCCGGACAGGGGGATACGCAGTATTTT. Amino acids: CTSSPGQGDTQYF.